Here is one TCR beta chain with its context. No antigen is known for it. TCRdb re-called the 5' RACE reads and shows each CDR3 protein once, DNA omitted. This repertoire comprises 550,000 to 600,000 distinct CDR3 sequences; its ten largest clones make up approximately 3.6%. Germline values: CDR1 SGHVS, CDR2 FNYEAQ. CDR3 length: 17 amino acids. The entry originates in a study of T cells expressing NK-cell markers. Overall study findings and caveats: Among CD8+ T cells from about six donors, dominant NKG2C+ clonotypes accounted for roughly 1.0-7.0%.

Sequencing input: blood T cells: a sorted CD56 or NKG2C T cell subset, CD4+ or CD8+ T cells, or bulk PBMC T cells (not recorded which). This clonotype was obtained from a man between 18 and 29 years old in good health. The chain recombines TRBV7-6 with TRBJ2-1; checking the TCRdb D call of TRBD1 is not possible without DNA. Here the CDR3 reads CASSSSGRTDSYNEQFF.